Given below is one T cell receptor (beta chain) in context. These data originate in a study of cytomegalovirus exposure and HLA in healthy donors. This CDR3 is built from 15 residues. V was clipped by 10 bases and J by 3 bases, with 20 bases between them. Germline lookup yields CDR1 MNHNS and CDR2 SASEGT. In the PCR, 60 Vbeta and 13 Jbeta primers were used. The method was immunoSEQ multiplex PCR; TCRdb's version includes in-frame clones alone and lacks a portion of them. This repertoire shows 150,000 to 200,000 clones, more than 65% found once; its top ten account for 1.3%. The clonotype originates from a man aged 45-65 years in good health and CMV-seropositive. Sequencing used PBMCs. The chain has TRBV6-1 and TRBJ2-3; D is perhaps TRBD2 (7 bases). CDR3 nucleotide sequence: TGTGCCATCGAGGGGAGGCGGGGGCCTACAGATACGCAGTATTTT. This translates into CAIEGRRGPTDTQYF.